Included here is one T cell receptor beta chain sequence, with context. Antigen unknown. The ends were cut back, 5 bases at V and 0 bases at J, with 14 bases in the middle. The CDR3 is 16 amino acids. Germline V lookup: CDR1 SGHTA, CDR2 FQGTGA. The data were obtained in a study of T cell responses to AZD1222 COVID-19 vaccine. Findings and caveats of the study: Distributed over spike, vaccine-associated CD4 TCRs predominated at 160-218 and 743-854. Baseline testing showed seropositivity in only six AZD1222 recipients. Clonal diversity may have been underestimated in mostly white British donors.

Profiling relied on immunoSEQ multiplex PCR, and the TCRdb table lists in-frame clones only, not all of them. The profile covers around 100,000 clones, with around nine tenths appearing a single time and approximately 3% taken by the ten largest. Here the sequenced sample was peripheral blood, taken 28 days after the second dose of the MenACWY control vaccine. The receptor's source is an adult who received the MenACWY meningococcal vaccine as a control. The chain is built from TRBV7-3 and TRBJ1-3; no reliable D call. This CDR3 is CASSKNLNPSGNTIYF. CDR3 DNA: TGTGCCAGCAGCAAAAACTTGAACCCCTCTGGAAACACCATATATTTT.